This T cell receptor (beta chain) was captured in a study of cytomegalovirus exposure and HLA in healthy donors. Regarding the study as a whole: HLA allele associations emerged for around 15,000 TCR beta sequences in a later analysis, at 0.05 false discovery rate. TCR beta V- and J-gene trimming was later associated with a missense DCLRE1C variant. Sequence variants that were highly shared formed a cluster that was likely a sequencing artifact.

The donors gave bone marrow, and they were healthy. Comment on this clone: Its specificity is unknown.

PCR amplification relied on 60 Vbeta primers (plus 13 Jbeta primers). Sequencing was performed with immunoSEQ multiplex PCR; in TCRdb, only in-frame clones are kept and a portion is missing. The table shows about 210,000 clones, with nearly 80% occurring only once. The CDR3 has 16 amino acids. The germline V gene has CDR1 SNHLY and CDR2 FYNNEI. Trimming took off 5 bases at V and 3 bases at J, with 20 bases between the two ends. The sample consisted of PBMCs. The receptor's source is a male donor in good health and CMV-seronegative. The chain joins TRBV2 to TRBJ2-7; a weak D match, TRBD1 (7 bases). The CDR3 DNA sequence: TGTGCCAGCAGTACCCCCGAGGGGGCGGGACTCTACGAGCAGTACTTC. Amino acid sequence: CASSTPEGAGLYEQYF. The variable domain in full, with the rest retrieved from reference TRBV2 and TRBJ2-7, is EPEVTQTPSHQVTQMGQEVILRCVPISNHLYFYWYRQILGQKVEFLVSFYNNEISEKSEIFDDQFSVERPDGSNFTLKIRSTKLEDSAMYFCASSTPEGAGLYEQYFGPGTRLTVT.